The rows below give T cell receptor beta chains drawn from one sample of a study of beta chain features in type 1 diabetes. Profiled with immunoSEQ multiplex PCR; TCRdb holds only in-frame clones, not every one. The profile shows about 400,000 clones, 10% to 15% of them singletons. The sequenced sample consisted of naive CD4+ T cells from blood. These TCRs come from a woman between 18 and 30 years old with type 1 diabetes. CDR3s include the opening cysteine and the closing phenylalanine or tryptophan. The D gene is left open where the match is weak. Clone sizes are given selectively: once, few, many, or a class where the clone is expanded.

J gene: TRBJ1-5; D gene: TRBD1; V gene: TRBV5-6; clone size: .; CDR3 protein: CASSRDRAVSQPQHF; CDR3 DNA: TGTGCCAGCAGCCGTGACAGGGCCGTCAGTCAGCCCCAGCATTTT
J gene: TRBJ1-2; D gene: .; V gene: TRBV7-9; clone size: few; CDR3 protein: CASSLVDSYYGYTF; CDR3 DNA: TGTGCCAGCAGCTTAGTAGACAGCTACTATGGCTACACCTTC
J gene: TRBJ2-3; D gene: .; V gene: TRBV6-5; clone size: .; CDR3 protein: CASMQGDTQYF; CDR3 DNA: TGTGCCAGCATGCAGGGAGATACGCAGTATTTT
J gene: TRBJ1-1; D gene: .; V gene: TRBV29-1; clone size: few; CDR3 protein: CSVGEGGNTEAFF; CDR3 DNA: TGCAGCGTTGGTGAAGGGGGGAACACTGAAGCTTTCTTT
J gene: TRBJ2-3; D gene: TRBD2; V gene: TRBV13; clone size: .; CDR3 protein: CASSGTRVITDTQYF; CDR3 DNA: TGTGCCAGCAGCGGGACTAGGGTTATAACAGATACGCAGTATTTT
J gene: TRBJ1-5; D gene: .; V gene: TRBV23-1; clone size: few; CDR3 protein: CASSQSCQGIRQPQHF; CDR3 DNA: TGCGCCAGCAGTCAATCATGCCAGGGGATTCGGCAGCCCCAGCATTTT
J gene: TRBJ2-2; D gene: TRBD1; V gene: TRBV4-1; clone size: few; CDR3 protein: CASSPLDRGVTGELFF; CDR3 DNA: TGCGCCAGCAGCCCCCTGGACAGGGGGGTCACCGGGGAGCTGTTTTTT
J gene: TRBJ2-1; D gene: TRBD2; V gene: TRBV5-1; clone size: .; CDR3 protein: CASRLAGGPYNEQFF; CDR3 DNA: TGCGCCAGCAGGTTAGCGGGAGGGCCCTACAATGAGCAGTTCTTC
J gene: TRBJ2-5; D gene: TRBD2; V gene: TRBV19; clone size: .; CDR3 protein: CASSIGSSGTSETQYF; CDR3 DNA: TGTGCCAGTAGTATCGGGAGTAGCGGGACCTCAGAGACCCAGTACTTC
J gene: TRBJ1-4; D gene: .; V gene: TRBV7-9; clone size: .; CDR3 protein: CASMLQNEKLFF; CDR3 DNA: TGTGCCAGCATGCTACAGAATGAAAAACTGTTTTTT
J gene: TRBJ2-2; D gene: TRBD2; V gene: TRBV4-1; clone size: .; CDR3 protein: CASRRTSGNVGELFF; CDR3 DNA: TGCGCCAGCAGGCGGACTAGCGGAAACGTAGGGGAGCTGTTTTTT
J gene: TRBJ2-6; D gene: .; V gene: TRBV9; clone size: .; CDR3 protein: CASSPRSSGGYSGANVLTF; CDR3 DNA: TGTGCCAGCAGCCCCCGATCCAGTGGGGGCTACTCTGGGGCCAACGTCCTGACTTTC
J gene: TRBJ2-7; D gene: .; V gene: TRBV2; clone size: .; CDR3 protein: CASQARTKDYEQYF; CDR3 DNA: TGTGCCAGCCAGGCTAGGACTAAAGACTACGAGCAGTACTTC
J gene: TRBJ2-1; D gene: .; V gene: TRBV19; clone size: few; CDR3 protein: CASSMAAQYVHEQFF; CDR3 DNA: TGTGCCAGTAGTATGGCGGCGCAGTATGTCCATGAGCAGTTCTTC
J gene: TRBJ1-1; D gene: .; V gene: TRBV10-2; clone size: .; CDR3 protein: CASSVDRSEAFF; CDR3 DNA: TGCGCCAGCAGTGTAGACAGGTCAGAAGCTTTCTTT
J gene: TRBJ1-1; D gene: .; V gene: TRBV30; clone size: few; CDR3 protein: CAWSGALEAFF; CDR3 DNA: TGTGCCTGGAGTGGGGCACTTGAAGCTTTCTTT
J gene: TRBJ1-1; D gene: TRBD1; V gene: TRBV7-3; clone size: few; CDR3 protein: CASSPTTGISAEAFF; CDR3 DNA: TGTGCCAGCAGCCCCACGACAGGGATTTCAGCTGAAGCTTTCTTT
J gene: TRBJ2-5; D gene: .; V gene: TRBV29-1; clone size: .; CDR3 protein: CSVEPDYQETQYF; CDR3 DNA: TGCAGCGTTGAACCCGACTATCAAGAGACCCAGTACTTC
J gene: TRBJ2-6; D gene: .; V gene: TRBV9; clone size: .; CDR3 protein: CASSVGAEIANVLTF; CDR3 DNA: TGTGCCAGCAGCGTAGGGGCAGAAATCGCCAACGTCCTGACTTTC
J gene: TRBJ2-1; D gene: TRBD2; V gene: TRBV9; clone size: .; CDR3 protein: CASSVGGTGHEQFF; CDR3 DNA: TGTGCCAGCAGCGTCGGGGGGACTGGCCATGAGCAGTTCTTC
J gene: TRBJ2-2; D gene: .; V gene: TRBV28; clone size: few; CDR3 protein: CASIRETGELFF; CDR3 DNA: TGTGCCAGCATTCGGGAGACCGGGGAGCTGTTTTTT
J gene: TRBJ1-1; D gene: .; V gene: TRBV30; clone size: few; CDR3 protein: CAWSPHHGNEAFF; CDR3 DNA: TGTGCCTGGAGTCCCCATCACGGGAATGAAGCTTTCTTT
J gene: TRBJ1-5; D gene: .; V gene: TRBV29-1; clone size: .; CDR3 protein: CSVGGGGAHQPQHF; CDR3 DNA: TGCAGCGTGGGGGGGGGCGGGGCACATCAGCCCCAGCATTTT
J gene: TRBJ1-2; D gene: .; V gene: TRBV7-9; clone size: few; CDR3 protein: CASSTLPQDYGYTF; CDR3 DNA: TGTGCCAGCAGCACGCTCCCACAGGACTATGGCTACACCTTC
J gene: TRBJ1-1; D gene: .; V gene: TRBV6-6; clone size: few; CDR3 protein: CASTRGENTEAFF; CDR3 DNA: TGTGCCAGCACGCGGGGGGAGAACACTGAAGCTTTCTTT
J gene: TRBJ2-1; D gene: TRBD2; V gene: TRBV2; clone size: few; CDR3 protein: CASRWGTSGRIHNEQFF; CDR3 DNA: TGTGCCAGCAGGTGGGGGACTAGCGGGAGGATCCACAATGAGCAGTTCTTC
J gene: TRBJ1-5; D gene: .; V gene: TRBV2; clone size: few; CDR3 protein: CASSPGLPSNQPQHF; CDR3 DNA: TGTGCCAGCAGTCCAGGATTACCTAGCAATCAGCCCCAGCATTTT
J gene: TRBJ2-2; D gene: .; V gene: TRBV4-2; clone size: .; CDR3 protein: CASSQGAGNTGELFF; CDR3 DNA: TGTGCCAGCAGCCAAGGAGCGGGTAACACCGGGGAGCTGTTTTTT
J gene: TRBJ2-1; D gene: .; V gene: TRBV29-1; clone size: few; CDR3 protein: CSVDVTHSYNEQFF; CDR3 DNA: TGCAGCGTTGATGTGACACACTCCTACAATGAGCAGTTCTTC
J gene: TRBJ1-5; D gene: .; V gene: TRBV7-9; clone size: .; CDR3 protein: CASSRADRNQPQHF; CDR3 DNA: TGTGCCAGCAGCCGTGCGGACAGAAATCAGCCCCAGCATTTT
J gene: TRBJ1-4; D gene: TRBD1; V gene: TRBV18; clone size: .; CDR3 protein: CASSPSGQGHEKLFF; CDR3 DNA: TGTGCCAGCTCACCTTCGGGACAGGGACATGAAAAACTGTTTTTT
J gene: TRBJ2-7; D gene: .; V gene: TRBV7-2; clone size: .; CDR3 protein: CASSFQGSGEQYF; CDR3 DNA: TGTGCCAGCAGCTTCCAGGGGAGTGGGGAGCAGTACTTC
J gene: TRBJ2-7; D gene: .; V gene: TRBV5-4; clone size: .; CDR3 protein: CASSLGTTYEQYF; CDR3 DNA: TGTGCCAGCAGCCTGGGGACAACCTACGAGCAGTACTTC
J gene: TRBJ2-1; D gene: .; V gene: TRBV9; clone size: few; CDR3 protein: CASSVQTSSYNEQFF; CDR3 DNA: TGTGCCAGCAGCGTTCAAACGAGCTCCTACAATGAGCAGTTCTTC
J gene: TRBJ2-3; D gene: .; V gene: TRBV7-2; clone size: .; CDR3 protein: CASSLVAGRVTDTQYF; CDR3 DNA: TGTGCCAGCAGCTTAGTTGCCGGCAGGGTTACAGATACGCAGTATTTT
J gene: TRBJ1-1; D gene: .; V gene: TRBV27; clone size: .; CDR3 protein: CASSFWPNTEAFF; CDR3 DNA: TGTGCCAGCAGTTTTTGGCCGAACACTGAAGCTTTCTTT
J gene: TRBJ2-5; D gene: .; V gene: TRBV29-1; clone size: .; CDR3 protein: CSVVRGYQETQYF; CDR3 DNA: TGCAGCGTTGTACGGGGATACCAAGAGACCCAGTACTTC
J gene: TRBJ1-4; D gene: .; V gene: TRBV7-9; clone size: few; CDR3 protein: CASSAQGEKLFF; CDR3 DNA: TGTGCCAGCAGCGCCCAGGGTGAAAAACTGTTTTTT
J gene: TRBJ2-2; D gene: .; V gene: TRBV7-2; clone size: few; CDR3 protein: CASSLGDRLSGELFF; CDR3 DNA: TGTGCCAGCAGCTTAGGTGACAGGTTGTCCGGGGAGCTGTTTTTT
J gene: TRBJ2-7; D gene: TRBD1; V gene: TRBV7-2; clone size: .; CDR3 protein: CASSPADRVYEQYF; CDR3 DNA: TGTGCCAGCAGCCCCGCGGACAGGGTCTACGAGCAGTACTTC
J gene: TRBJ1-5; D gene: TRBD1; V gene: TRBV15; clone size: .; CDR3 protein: CATSRQGGNQPQHF; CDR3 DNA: TGTGCCACCAGCAGACAGGGGGGCAATCAGCCCCAGCATTTT
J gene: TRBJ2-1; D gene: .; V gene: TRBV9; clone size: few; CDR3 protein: CASSVVSSYNEQFF; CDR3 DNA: TGTGCCAGCAGCGTTGTGAGCTCCTACAATGAGCAGTTCTTC
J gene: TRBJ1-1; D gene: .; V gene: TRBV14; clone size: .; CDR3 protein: CASSPPTAVNTEAFF; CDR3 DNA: TGTGCCAGCAGCCCACCCACAGCGGTGAACACTGAAGCTTTCTTT
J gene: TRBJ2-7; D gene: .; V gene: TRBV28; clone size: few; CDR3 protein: CASSLEGPYEQYF; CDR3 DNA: TGTGCCAGCAGTTTGGAGGGGCCCTACGAGCAGTACTTC
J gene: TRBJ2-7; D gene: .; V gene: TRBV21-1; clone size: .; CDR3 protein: CARPPRGGPYEQYF; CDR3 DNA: TGTGCCAGACCGCCCCGCGGGGGGCCTTACGAGCAGTACTTC
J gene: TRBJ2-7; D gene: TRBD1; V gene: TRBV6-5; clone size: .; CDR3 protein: CASSYSGQGAYEQYF; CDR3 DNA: TGTGCCAGCAGTTACTCGGGCCAGGGGGCTTACGAGCAGTACTTC
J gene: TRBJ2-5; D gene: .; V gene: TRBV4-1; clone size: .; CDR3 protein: CASSQALQETQYF; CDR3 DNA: TGCGCCAGCAGCCAAGCCCTCCAAGAGACCCAGTACTTC
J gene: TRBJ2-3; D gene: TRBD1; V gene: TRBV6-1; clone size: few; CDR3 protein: CAISEPKGQGALTDTQYF; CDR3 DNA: TGTGCCATCAGTGAGCCGAAAGGACAGGGGGCTCTGACAGATACGCAGTATTTT
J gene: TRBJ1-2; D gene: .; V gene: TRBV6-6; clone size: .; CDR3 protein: CASRSPTGTYGYTF; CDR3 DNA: TGTGCCAGCAGGTCTCCTACAGGGACCTATGGCTACACCTTC
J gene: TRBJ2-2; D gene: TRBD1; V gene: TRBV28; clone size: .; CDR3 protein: CASTPGQGVTGELFF; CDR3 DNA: TGTGCCAGCACTCCGGGACAGGGGGTCACCGGGGAGCTGTTTTTT
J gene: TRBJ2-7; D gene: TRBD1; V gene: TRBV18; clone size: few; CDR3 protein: CASSAGQGDYEQYF; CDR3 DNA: TGTGCCAGCTCAGCGGGACAGGGGGACTACGAGCAGTACTTC
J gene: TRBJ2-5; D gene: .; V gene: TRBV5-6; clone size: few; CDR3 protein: CASSFRETQYF; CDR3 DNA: TGTGCCAGCAGCTTTAGAGAGACCCAGTACTTC
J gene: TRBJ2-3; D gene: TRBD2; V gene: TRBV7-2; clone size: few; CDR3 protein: CASSLDGRGDTQYF; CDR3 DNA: TGTGCCAGCAGCTTAGACGGGAGGGGAGATACGCAGTATTTT